This T cell receptor (beta chain) was captured in a study of shared clonotypes between healthy human individuals. Regarding the study as a whole: Generally, estimated richness proved larger in naive subsets than it did in memory subsets. Rarefaction indicated that sorted-subset sequencing remained incomplete although depth was large. Non-shared clonotypes were found to have lower generation probabilities than the clonotypes that were shared by all four of the sorted-subset donors.

Naive CD8 cells, CD45RO-negative and positively selected for CCR7, excluded terminally differentiated effector memory CD45RA+ cells. As concerns this clone: Its antigen is not identified.

This CDR3 spans 14 amino acids. After removal of 7 bases from V and 6 bases from J, the junction contained 7 bases not matched to a gene. Germline loops: CDR1 SNHLY, CDR2 FYNNEI. The assay was run at deep level. Libraries were prepared by immunoSEQ multiplex PCR; TCRdb keeps only in-frame clonotypes and omits some of them. The table includes around 1,900,000 clones, approximately 92% detected once. The chain couples TRBV2 to TRBJ2-2; 8 bases map to TRBD2. The sequenced sample consisted of naive CD8+ T cells from PBMCs. The clonotype was recovered from a man in his late teens or twenties in good health. Some clones in this sample may be carry-over from other donors' samples. The CDR3 loop is CASISGVGAGELFF. In DNA, the CDR3 is TGTGCCAGCATTAGCGGGGTAGGGGCCGGGGAGCTGTTTTTT. The full variable domain, with the rest looked up from reference TRBV2 and TRBJ2-2, is EPEVTQTPSHQVTQMGQEVILRCVPISNHLYFYWYRQILGQKVEFLVSFYNNEISEKSEIFDDQFSVERPDGSNFTLKIRSTKLEDSAMYFCASISGVGAGELFFGEGSRLTVL.